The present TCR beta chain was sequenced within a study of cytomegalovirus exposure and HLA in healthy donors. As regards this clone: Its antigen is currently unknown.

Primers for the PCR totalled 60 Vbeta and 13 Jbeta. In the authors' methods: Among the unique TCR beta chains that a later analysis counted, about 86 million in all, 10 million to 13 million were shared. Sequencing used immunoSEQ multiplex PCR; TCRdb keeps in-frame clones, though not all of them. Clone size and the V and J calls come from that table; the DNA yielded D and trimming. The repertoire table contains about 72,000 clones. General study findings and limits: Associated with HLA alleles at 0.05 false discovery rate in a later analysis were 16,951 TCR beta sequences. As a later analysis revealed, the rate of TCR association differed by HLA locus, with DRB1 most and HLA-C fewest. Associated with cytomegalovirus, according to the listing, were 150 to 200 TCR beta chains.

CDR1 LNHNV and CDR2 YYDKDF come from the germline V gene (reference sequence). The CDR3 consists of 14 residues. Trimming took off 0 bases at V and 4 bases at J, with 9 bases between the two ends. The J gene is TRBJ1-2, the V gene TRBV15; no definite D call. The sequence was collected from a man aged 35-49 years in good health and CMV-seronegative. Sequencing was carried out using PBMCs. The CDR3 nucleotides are TGTGCCACCAGCAGAGATTTGACTGGCTATGGCTACACCTTC. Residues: CATSRDLTGYGYTF. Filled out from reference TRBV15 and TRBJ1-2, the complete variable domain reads DAMVIQNPRYQVTQFGKPVTLSCSQTLNHNVMYWYQQKSSQAPKLLFHYYDKDFNNEADTPDNFQSRRPNTSFCFLDIRSPGLGDTAMYLCATSRDLTGYGYTFGSGTRLTVV.